The 29 T cell receptor beta chains in this list originate from one sample, sequenced in a study of shared clonotypes between healthy human individuals. The data were produced by immunoSEQ multiplex PCR, yet TCRdb's version contains in-frame clones alone and is incomplete. This table holds about 600,000 clones, around 97% found once. Material for sequencing was naive CD4+ T cells sorted from blood. Subset here: CD45RA+ positively selected. These receptors all come from a woman in her 30s in good health.

The chain links TRBV7-2 to TRBJ2-1, with D perhaps TRBD2 (6 bases). Trimming left V 5 bases short and J 6 bases short, with 14 bases between. The CDR3 has 14 amino acids. In germline, CDR1 is SGHTA, CDR2 FQGNSA. The CDR3 loop reads CASSLTGGVNEQFF. CDR3 DNA sequence: TGTGCCAGCAGCCTGACTGGCGGGGTCAATGAGCAGTTCTTC.

V gene TRBV2 combines with J gene TRBJ1-2; D unclear. Trimming removed 3 bases from V and 3 bases from J, with 14 bases in between. The CDR3 runs 15 residues. Germline assignment: CDR1 SNHLY and CDR2 FYNNEI. CDR3 sequence: CASSEDLAVYYGYTF. The DNA for the CDR3 is TGTGCCAGCAGTGAGGATTTAGCGGTTTACTATGGCTACACCTTC.

V gene TRBV18 combines with J gene TRBJ2-3, with TRBD2 as a possible D gene (6 bases). The CDR3 sequence is 14 residues long. The V end lost 4 bases, the J end lost 2 bases, and 10 bases lay between the germline ends. The germline V gene has CDR1 KGHSH and CDR2 LQKENI. In DNA, the CDR3 is TGTGCCAGCTCACTCCGGGACTTCACAGATACGCAGTATTTT. Its protein product is CASSLRDFTDTQYF.

The sample holds one count of this clone. The V call is TRBV18, the J call TRBJ2-1, with 13 positions matching TRBD2. Looked up from germline, CDR1 is KGHSH and CDR2 is LQKENI. Trimming cost V 4 bases and J 6 bases; bases outside gene matches: 9. This CDR3 is built from 17 residues. CDR3 DNA sequence: TGTGCCAGCTCACTGCGGACTAGCGGGAGTGAGGTCAATGAGCAGTTCTTC. This gives the protein CASSLRTSGSEVNEQFF.

The chain is built from TRBV18 and TRBJ2-5, with D possibly matching TRBD1 (5 bases). CDR1 KGHSH and CDR2 LQKENI come from the germline V gene. The CDR3 loop spans 13 amino acids. Trimming cost V 5 bases and J 3 bases, with 10 bases left between them. The CDR3 is CASSSDRKETQYF. The CDR3 DNA sequence: TGTGCCAGCTCAAGCGACAGAAAAGAGACCCAGTACTTC.

This clone appeared a single time. Within the sample, other DNA sequences also encode this same CDR3. This chain links TRBV11-2 with TRBJ2-7; the D gene is possibly TRBD2 (6 bases). V was clipped by 4 bases and J by 0 bases, with 7 bases between them. This CDR3 has 13 amino acids. The germline gives CDR1 SGHAT, CDR2 FQNNGV. CDR3: CASSYGSSYEQYF. CDR3 nucleotides: TGTGCCAGCAGCTACGGGAGCTCCTACGAGCAGTACTTC.

This clone was detected once. J is TRBJ1-2 and V is TRBV28, with a possible D match to TRBD1 (6 bases). The CDR3 is made up of 13 amino acids. Germline V CDR1 and CDR2: MDHEN, SYDVKM. With 10 bases removed from V and 3 bases from J, the gap between germline ends came to 15 bases. The CDR3 DNA sequence: TGTGCCACCACGGGGGCGGGCCACTATGGCTACACCTTC. This sequence encodes CATTGAGHYGYTF.

V gene TRBV18 combines with J gene TRBJ2-7, with a possible D match to TRBD1 (6 bases). The CDR3 covers 15 residues. V was shortened by 4 bases and J by 4 bases, with 17 bases between the two germline ends. Germline lookup yields CDR1 KGHSH and CDR2 LQKENI. The CDR3 sequence is CASSLPGHGAYEQYF. CDR3 bases: TGTGCCAGCTCACTACCGGGACACGGGGCGTACGAGCAGTACTTC.

In its sample, this clone was seen once. The J gene is TRBJ2-1, the V gene TRBV11-2; 8 bases map to TRBD2. Trimming cost V 5 bases and J 1 base; bases outside gene matches: 7. Germline V gene data show CDR1 as SGHAT and CDR2 as FQNNGV. The CDR3 extends over 16 amino acids. The CDR3 is CASSHTIAGSYNEQFF. The CDR3 nucleotides are TGTGCCAGCAGCCACACAATAGCGGGATCCTACAATGAGCAGTTCTTC.

The chain couples TRBV5-1 to TRBJ1-1; D is perhaps TRBD1 (5 bases). CDR1 is SGHRS, CDR2 YFSETQ, per germline. The CDR3 runs to 14 residues. Trimming removed 4 bases at V and 3 bases at J, with 13 bases between. The CDR3 DNA follows: TGCGCCAGCAGCCAGGGAAGCTTGGACACTGAAGCTTTCTTT. Its protein product is CASSQGSLDTEAFF.

DNA for the CDR3: TGCGCCAGCAGAAGAGGAGGCACGGCTAATGAAAAACTGTTTTTT. It is translated as CASRRGGTANEKLFF. The rearrangement uses TRBV5-1 and TRBJ1-4; D ambiguous. Per the germline V gene, CDR1 is SGHRS and CDR2 is YFSETQ. Trimming pared 5 bases from V and 3 bases from J, leaving 14 bases between. This CDR3 region has 15 residues.

The V gene is TRBV7-8, the J gene TRBJ1-5; 8 bases map to TRBD1. This CDR3 has 14 residues. Losses at the gene ends were 6 bases for V and 4 bases for J; bases not matched to a gene: 5. Germline CDR1 reads SGHVS; CDR2 reads FQNEAQ. CDR3: CASSPGGSNQPQHF. CDR3 DNA sequence: TGTGCCAGCAGTCCAGGGGGCTCTAATCAGCCCCAGCATTTT.

The chain links TRBV27 to TRBJ2-6, with 7 bases aligning to TRBD1. Germline loops: CDR1 MNHEY, CDR2 SMNVEV (reference sequence). The trim removed 4 bases at V and 6 bases at J, leaving 6 bases unmatched. The CDR3 totals 15 residues. The CDR3 sequence: CASSSSGTVANVLTF. As DNA, the CDR3 is TGTGCCAGCAGTTCATCCGGGACAGTGGCCAACGTCCTGACTTTC.

V gene TRBV28 combines with J gene TRBJ2-1; 9 nucleotides match TRBD2. The germline V gene has CDR1 MDHEN and CDR2 SYDVKM. Trimming removed 2 bases from V and 10 bases from J; junction bases left unmatched: 6. CDR3 length: 14 residues. The CDR3 protein is CASSLSGAGGEQFF. CDR3 in DNA: TGTGCCAGCAGTTTAAGTGGAGCGGGAGGAGAGCAGTTCTTC.

The count of this clone is one. The CDR3 region has the DNA TGTGCCAGCAGCAAAAACCGGGACGTCGAGCAGTACTTC. Its translation is CASSKNRDVEQYF. This sequence joins TRBV7-2 and TRBJ2-7; D is possibly TRBD1 or TRBD2 (5 bases each). Trimming took 5 bases from V and 6 from J, leaving 14 bases between them. Per the germline V gene, CDR1 is SGHTA and CDR2 is FQGNSA. This CDR3 spans 13 amino acids.

This rearrangement joins TRBV13 to TRBJ2-3; D is possibly TRBD1 or TRBD2 (5 bases each). V was trimmed by 5 bases and J by 7 bases, leaving 16 bases between them. Germline V CDR1 and CDR2: PRHDT, FYEKMQ (reference sequence). The CDR3 runs 14 residues. CDR3 protein: CASSARDDGYTQYF. The CDR3 nucleotides are TGTGCCAGCAGCGCCCGGGACGATGGATATACGCAGTATTTT.

The gene calls are TRBV6-1 and TRBJ2-1; 7 nucleotides line up with TRBD1. The CDR3 runs 15 residues. The germline V gene has CDR1 MNHNS and CDR2 SASEGT. With V trimmed by 5 bases and J by 2 bases, 6 bases remained unmatched. The CDR3 sequence is CASSLTGVAYNEQFF. CDR3 DNA sequence: TGTGCCAGCAGTCTTACAGGGGTAGCCTACAATGAGCAGTTCTTC.

To note about this clone: Other nucleotide sequences from this sample produce the same CDR3. The J gene is TRBJ1-1, the V gene TRBV18; 7 bases are a match to TRBD1. The trim removed 4 bases at V and 1 base at J, leaving 0 bases unmatched. CDR3 size: 13 residues. Germline-derived CDR1 and CDR2 are KGHSH and LQKENI. The CDR3 sequence: CASSRDRNTEAFF. The CDR3 DNA is TGTGCCAGCTCACGGGACAGGAACACTGAAGCTTTCTTT. Based on the CDR3 plus reference TRBV18 and TRBJ1-1, the full variable domain is NAGVMQNPRHLVRRRGQEARLRCSPMKGHSHVYWYRQLPEEGLKFMVYLQKENIIDESGMPKERFSAEFPKEGPSILRIQQVVRGDSAAYFCASSRDRNTEAFFGQGTRLTVV.

In its sample, this clone was seen a few times. The rearrangement joins TRBV9 to TRBJ1-2; a possible D gene is TRBD1 (5 bases). Germline V gene lookup returns CDR1 SGDLS and CDR2 YYNGEE. The CDR3 has 16 residues. The ends were cut back, 3 bases at V and 4 bases at J, with 19 bases in the middle. CDR3 region: CASSGQRAVMGYGYTF. For the CDR3, the DNA is TGTGCCAGCAGCGGACAGAGGGCGGTAATGGGCTATGGCTACACCTTC. The full variable domain, rest sourced from reference TRBV9 and TRBJ1-2, is DSGVTQTPKHLITATGQRVTLRCSPRSGDLSVYWYQQSLDQGLQFLIQYYNGEERAKGNILERFSAQQFPDLHSELNLSSLELGDSALYFCASSGQRAVMGYGYTFGSGTRLTVV.

This chain joins TRBV5-1 and TRBJ1-4; 7 positions agree with TRBD1. Trimming took 0 bases from V and 8 from J; bases not matched to a gene: 10. CDR3 length equals 16 residues. The germline V gene encodes CDR1 SGHRS and CDR2 YFSETQ. The CDR3: CASSLARDRMGEKLFF. CDR3 nucleotide sequence: TGCGCCAGCAGCTTGGCGCGGGACAGAATGGGAGAAAAACTGTTTTTT.

This chain connects TRBV28 to TRBJ1-4, with TRBD1 identical over 9 bases. Germline V gene data show CDR1 as MDHEN and CDR2 as SYDVKM. V was pared by 5 bases and J by 2 bases, with 6 bases of the junction left unmatched. The CDR3 sequence is 16 residues long. The CDR3 DNA is TGTGCCAGCAGTACCACTGACAGGGGGACTAATGAAAAACTGTTTTTT. It yields the protein CASSTTDRGTNEKLFF.

The chain joins TRBV7-8 to TRBJ2-2; 9 positions match TRBD1. Germline loops: CDR1 SGHVS, CDR2 FQNEAQ. The CDR3 is made up of 17 amino acids. J lost 3 bases, V lost 2 bases, and 7 bases had no gene match. CDR3 sequence reads: CASSLSQGQGDTGELFF. CDR3 bases: TGTGCCAGCAGCTTAAGCCAGGGACAGGGTGACACCGGGGAGCTGTTTTTT.

The V gene is TRBV7-2, the J gene TRBJ2-7; D not resolved. The CDR3 length is 14 residues. From germline, CDR1 is SGHTA and CDR2 FQGNSA. With 1 base removed from V and 0 bases from J, the gap between germline ends came to 7 bases. CDR3 residues: CASSLGALSYEQYF. The CDR3 DNA reads TGTGCCAGCAGCTTAGGTGCGCTCTCCTACGAGCAGTACTTC.

The chain is built from TRBV10-3 and TRBJ1-1; D ambiguous. The V and J ends lost 1 base and 10 bases respectively, with 16 bases between them. Germline loops: CDR1 ENHRY, CDR2 SYGVKD. CDR3 length equals 14 residues. This CDR3 reads CAISEWAGRFVAFF. The CDR3 DNA sequence: TGTGCCATCAGTGAGTGGGCAGGTCGCTTTGTAGCTTTCTTT.

The chain uses TRBV11-3 and TRBJ2-5; D possibly uses TRBD1 or TRBD2 (5 bases each). Trimming cost V 5 bases and J 8 bases, with 12 bases left between them. This CDR3 has 12 residues. The germline gives CDR1 SGHNT, CDR2 YENEEA. This CDR3 is CASSGPRGTQYF. The CDR3 region has the DNA TGTGCCAGCAGCGGCCCACGGGGCACCCAGTACTTC.

V gene TRBV7-6 combines with J gene TRBJ2-1; D perhaps matches TRBD1 (6 bases). This CDR3 has 17 amino acids. V shed 2 bases and J shed 0 bases, with 14 bases lying between them. Germline values: CDR1 SGHVS, CDR2 FNYEAQ. CDR3 in DNA: TGTGCCAGCAGCTTACTCACCGGGACACCCTCCTACAATGAGCAGTTCTTC. Its translation is CASSLLTGTPSYNEQFF.

The rearrangement joins TRBV19 to TRBJ1-1; TRBD1 agrees at 9 bases. The CDR3 runs 13 residues. Germline V gene sequence: CDR1 LNHDA, CDR2 SQIVND (reference sequence). After removal of 3 bases from V and 9 bases from J, the junction contained 5 bases not matched to a gene. The CDR3 nucleotides are TGTGCCAGTAGTATCCCCGGGACAGGGAAAGCTTTCTTT. It yields the protein CASSIPGTGKAFF. The full variable domain, rest sourced from reference TRBV19 and TRBJ1-1, is DGGITQSPKYLFRKEGQNVTLSCEQNLNHDAMYWYRQDPGQGLRLIYYSQIVNDFQKGDIAEGYSVSREKKESFPLTVTSAQKNPTAFYLCASSIPGTGKAFFGQGTRLTVV.

The chain recombines TRBV11-2 with TRBJ2-5; D might be TRBD2 (6 bases). Germline-derived CDR1 and CDR2 are SGHAT and FQNNGV. The CDR3 loop spans 15 amino acids. V shed 1 base and J shed 3 bases, with 12 bases lying between them. CDR3 loop: CASSLGGTAKETQYF. As DNA, the CDR3 is TGTGCCAGCAGCTTAGGCGGGACTGCCAAAGAGACCCAGTACTTC.

V is TRBV10-3 and J is TRBJ2-1; the match to TRBD2 covers 10 bases. The germline gives CDR1 ENHRY, CDR2 SYGVKD. V was pared by 1 base and J by 7 bases, with 4 bases of the junction left unmatched. The CDR3 loop spans 15 amino acids. CDR3 region: CAISELLAGQNEQFF. The CDR3 coding sequence is TGTGCCATCAGTGAGTTACTAGCGGGACAAAATGAGCAGTTCTTC.